This passage covers 8 T cell receptor beta chains from one sample sequenced in a study of cytomegalovirus exposure and HLA in healthy donors. With 60 Vbeta and 13 Jbeta primers, the PCR was carried out. Generated by immunoSEQ multiplex PCR, the TCRdb table keeps only in-frame clones and is missing some. The data show 120,000 to 150,000 clones, with roughly 66% seen just once and under 2% held by the top ten. Sequenced: PBMCs. The receptors originated from a woman under 30 in good health and CMV-seronegative.

The chain couples TRBV9 to TRBJ1-3; D is uncertain. The V end lost 3 bases, the J end lost 4 bases, and 5 bases lay between the germline ends. The CDR3 is made up of 12 amino acids. CDR1 and CDR2 from the germline V gene are SGDLS and YYNGEE. The CDR3, as DNA: TGTGCCAGCAGCGAACAGGGAAACACCATATATTTT. Its protein is CASSEQGNTIYF.

CDR3 coding DNA: TGCGCCAGCAGCTTCGCCGGGACATCGGGCACAGATACGCAGTATTTT. As protein: CASSFAGTSGTDTQYF. The chain has TRBV5-1 and TRBJ2-3, with D possibly being TRBD1 (6 bases). CDR3 length equals 16 residues. Germline loops: CDR1 SGHRS, CDR2 YFSETQ. V was cut by 2 bases and J by 1 base, with 14 bases left in between.

The chain links TRBV5-1 to TRBJ2-2, with 8 bases lining up with TRBD2. The length of the CDR3 is 16 residues. J was trimmed by 6 bases and V by 4 bases; bases with no gene match: 11. Germline loops: CDR1 SGHRS, CDR2 YFSETQ. CDR3 loop: CASSKGLVGSSGELFF. The DNA of the CDR3 is TGCGCCAGCAGCAAGGGACTAGTGGGGTCTTCCGGGGAGCTGTTTTTT.

The rearrangement links TRBV5-6 to TRBJ2-5; 8 positions agree with TRBD2. The CDR3 is 17 amino acids. From germline, CDR1 is SGHDT and CDR2 YYEEEE. V was clipped by 1 base and J by 5 bases; unmatched bases: 13. The CDR3 bases are TGTGCCAGCAGCTTGACCCCAGGAGGAGCGGGAGCGGAGACCCAGTACTTC. The encoded protein is CASSLTPGGAGAETQYF.

This chain uses TRBV7-9 with TRBJ2-5; perhaps TRBD2 as D (7 bases). The V gene's germline CDR1 is SEHNR and CDR2 FQNEAQ (reference sequence). The V gene lost 1 base and the J gene lost 2 bases, with 20 bases spanning the gap. The CDR3 runs to 18 residues. CDR3 region: CASSLVGGRGGIQETQYF. The DNA for the CDR3 is TGTGCCAGCAGCTTAGTTGGCGGAAGGGGGGGAATTCAAGAGACCCAGTACTTC.

Concerning this clone: Relative to the germline gene, one junction end is altered; a read error may explain this. This same CDR3 is encoded by further DNA sequences in the sample. This chain links TRBV6-5 with TRBJ2-1, with TRBD2 as a possible D gene (6 bases). Germline values: CDR1 MNHEY, CDR2 SVGAGI. This CDR3 is built from 15 residues. CDR3 coding DNA: TGTGCTAGCAGTCTAGCGTTGTGGTCCTACAATGAGCAGTTCTTC. Amino acid sequence: CASSLALWSYNEQFF.

V usage is TRBV19 and J usage is TRBJ2-1; a possible D gene is TRBD2 (5 bases). Germline values: CDR1 LNHDA, CDR2 SQIVND (reference sequence). V was shortened by 2 bases and J by 0 bases, with 17 bases between the two germline ends. The length of the CDR3 is 18 residues. Here the CDR3 DNA reads TGTGCCAGTAGTATATACCCGGGAAAAGGAAGCTCCTACAATGAGCAGTTCTTC. This gives the protein CASSIYPGKGSSYNEQFF.

This clone was counted between two and nine times. The chain uses TRBV7-3 and TRBJ2-5, with a tentative D call TRBD2 (6 bases). CDR1 and CDR2 (germline): SGHTA, FQGTGA. This CDR3 has 15 amino acids. V was pared by 1 base and J by 4 bases, with 13 bases between. The CDR3 nucleotides are TGTGCCAGCAGCTTAAAGGGACGGGGACTAGAGACCCAGTACTTC. Amino acid sequence: CASSLKGRGLETQYF.